The 32 T cell receptor beta chains in this list originate from one sample, sequenced in a study of T cell changes during pregnancy in multiple sclerosis. Measured with immunoSEQ multiplex PCR; TCRdb has only the in-frame clones, and not every one. The table records fewer than 30,000 clones, almost 90% of them present only once. Sequenced here: CD8+ T cells from peripheral blood mononuclear cells, sampled in the second trimester of pregnancy. These receptors were taken from a female donor with multiple sclerosis, enrolled in a pregnancy study.

This chain's CDR3 is CASSIGPGQPYEQYF. The CDR3, as DNA: TGTGCCAGTAGTATAGGCCCCGGACAGCCGTACGAGCAGTACTTC. This sequence joins TRBV19 and TRBJ2-7; D is possibly TRBD1 (6 bases). CDR1 and CDR2 from the germline V gene are LNHDA and SQIVND (reference sequence). V gave up 1 base and J gave up 4 bases, with 14 bases separating them. CDR3 length: 15 residues.

This rearrangement joins TRBV9 to TRBJ1-1; 10 bases map to TRBD1. Per the germline V gene, CDR1 is SGDLS and CDR2 is YYNGEE. CDR3 length equals 16 residues. J lost 4 bases, V lost 3 bases, and 9 bases had no gene match. Written as DNA, the CDR3 is TGTGCCAGCAGCGGAGGAGACAGGGGGCTGGTCACTGAAGCTTTCTTT. Encoded protein: CASSGGDRGLVTEAFF.

V gene TRBV6-1 combines with J gene TRBJ2-7; 8 bases are shared with TRBD1. Germline trimming cut 1 base from V and 3 bases from J; bases unmatched to any gene: 11. Germline lookup yields CDR1 MNHNS and CDR2 SASEGT. This CDR3 region has 17 residues. This chain's CDR3 is CASSEGRDRQGIYEQYF. CDR3 sequence (DNA): TGTGCCAGCAGTGAAGGAAGGGACCGACAGGGGATCTACGAGCAGTACTTC.

The V gene is TRBV6-6, the J gene TRBJ2-3; TRBD2 agrees at 9 bases. This CDR3 region has 14 residues. Germline CDR1 and CDR2: MNHNY and SVGAGI (reference sequence). V dropped 6 bases and J dropped 5; count of bases not matched to a gene: 6. The CDR3 protein is CASRKRGVEDTQYF. The CDR3, as DNA: TGTGCCAGCAGGAAGCGGGGGGTGGAAGATACGCAGTATTTT.

The chain is built from TRBV7-8 and TRBJ2-7; D perhaps matches TRBD2 (5 bases). Per the germline V gene, CDR1 is SGHVS and CDR2 is FQNEAQ. There are 16 residues in the CDR3. With 2 bases removed from V and 3 bases from J, the gap between germline ends came to 17 bases. The CDR3 reads CASSLRAGVHYYEQYF. CDR3 sequence (DNA): TGTGCCAGCAGCTTACGGGCCGGGGTCCACTACTACGAGCAGTACTTC.

J is TRBJ2-5 and V is TRBV5-1; possibly TRBD1 for D (7 bases). Trimming took 1 base from V and 5 from J, leaving 12 bases between them. The CDR3 is made up of 14 amino acids. The germline V gene has CDR1 SGHRS and CDR2 YFSETQ. The chain's CDR3 is CASSLIAGGETQYF. The CDR3 coding sequence is TGCGCCAGCAGCTTGATTGCAGGGGGGGAGACCCAGTACTTC.

V usage is TRBV5-1 and J usage is TRBJ2-7; tentatively, D is TRBD1 (5 bases). V lost 0 bases, J lost 1 base, and 5 bases lay in between. CDR1 and CDR2 (germline): SGHRS, YFSETQ. This CDR3 comprises 13 residues. The CDR3, as DNA: TGCGCCAGCAGCTTGGGACAGTCCTACGAGCAGTACTTC. It yields the protein CASSLGQSYEQYF.

The V call is TRBV5-1, the J call TRBJ2-1, with 10 bases lining up with TRBD1. V shed 4 bases, J shed 9 bases, and the junction held 7 bases outside the gene matches. CDR1 and CDR2 (germline): SGHRS, YFSETQ. The CDR3 sequence is 14 residues long. The CDR3 is CASSPGQGLGEQFF. The CDR3 DNA reads as TGCGCCAGCAGCCCGGGACAGGGGTTGGGTGAGCAGTTCTTC.

This rearrangement joins TRBV30 to TRBJ1-1; no firm D call. Germline-derived CDR1 and CDR2 are GTSNPN and SVGIG (reference sequence). CDR3 length: 12 amino acids. V was trimmed by 2 bases and J by 7 bases, leaving 11 bases between them. CDR3 DNA: TGTGCCTGGAGTCCCTCGGGGATTGAAGCTTTCTTT. Protein: CAWSPSGIEAFF.

The J gene is TRBJ1-5, the V gene TRBV19; 9 positions agree with TRBD1. CDR1 and CDR2 from the germline V gene are LNHDA and SQIVND (reference sequence). CDR3 length equals 15 residues. With V trimmed by 5 bases and J by 6 bases, 8 bases remained unmatched. CDR3 nucleotides: TGTGCCAGTAGTCCGCTCGGGACAGGGTTTCAGCCCCAGCATTTT. Translation gives CASSPLGTGFQPQHF.

V is TRBV19 and J is TRBJ2-5; 11 bases fit TRBD2. This CDR3 region has 16 residues. CDR1 is LNHDA, CDR2 SQIVND, per germline (reference sequence). The junction had 16 bases not matched to a gene; V was cut back by 7 bases and J by 9 bases. The CDR3 is CASTPSGGTGGWAQYF. In DNA, the CDR3 is TGTGCCAGTACCCCTAGCGGGGGGACCGGTGGTTGGGCCCAGTACTTC.

The chain combines TRBV5-6 with TRBJ1-1, with D possibly TRBD1 on 5 matching bases. CDR3 length equals 14 residues. CDR1 is SGHDT and CDR2 is YYEEEE in the germline V gene. V lost 3 bases to trimming and J lost 2 bases, with 11 bases between them. This chain's CDR3 is CASSWGVANTEAFF. DNA of the CDR3: TGTGCCAGCAGCTGGGGGGTGGCAAACACTGAAGCTTTCTTT.

The rearrangement joins TRBV5-4 to TRBJ2-1, with 10 bases fitting TRBD2. The CDR3 is made up of 15 amino acids. Germline loops: CDR1 SGHNT, CDR2 YYREEE (reference sequence). After removal of 4 bases from V and 7 bases from J, the junction contained 8 bases not matched to a gene. The CDR3 spells CASSPSGGAGNEQFF. CDR3 DNA: TGTGCCAGCAGCCCCAGCGGGGGGGCTGGGAATGAGCAGTTCTTC.

The chain has TRBV27 and TRBJ2-1; weak D call: TRBD1 (5 bases). CDR1 and CDR2 from the germline V gene are MNHEY and SMNVEV (reference sequence). Trimming left V 4 bases short and J 15 bases short, with 13 bases between. The CDR3 runs to 11 residues. CDR3 nucleotides: TGTGCCAGCAGTTCCGACAGTGCGTGGTTCTTC. Its translation: CASSSDSAWFF.

The V and J genes are TRBV18 and TRBJ2-5, with 13 positions matching TRBD2. The ends lost 0 bases at V and 5 bases at J; junction bases unmatched: 9. Looked up from germline, CDR1 is KGHSH and CDR2 is LQKENI. This CDR3 comprises 18 residues. CDR3 in DNA: TGTGCCAGCTCACCACCGGGACTAGCGGGGATCCTCCGGGAGACCCAGTACTTC. Protein product: CASSPPGLAGILRETQYF.

This chain joins TRBV4-3 and TRBJ1-1; TRBD1 matches 11 bases. Germline values: CDR1 LGHNA, CDR2 YSLEER. The V and J ends lost 1 base and 4 bases, in that order; junction bases with no gene match: 5. This CDR3 region has 16 residues. CDR3 residues: CASSQGSGTGGTEAFF. The CDR3 nucleotides read TGCGCCAGCAGCCAAGGGTCCGGGACAGGGGGCACTGAAGCTTTCTTT.

For the CDR3, the DNA is TGTGCCAGCAGTTTATCTCCCACTAGGGATGAGCAGTTCTTC. Protein sequence: CASSLSPTRDEQFF. The chain is built from TRBV27 and TRBJ2-1; TRBD2 might be the D (5 bases). The CDR3 contains 14 residues. The germline V and J ends were trimmed by 0 bases and 8 bases, with 11 bases remaining between them. The germline gives CDR1 MNHEY, CDR2 SMNVEV (reference sequence).

This clone was recorded a few times. The V gene is TRBV19, the J gene TRBJ1-6; 7 bases map to TRBD1. Germline V gene lookup returns CDR1 LNHDA and CDR2 SQIVND (reference sequence). J gave up 8 bases and V 3 bases, and 4 bases lay outside the gene matches. The CDR3 has 14 amino acids. The CDR3 nucleotides read TGTGCCAGTAGTATCTACAGGGGAGATTCACCCCTCCACTTT. Its translation: CASSIYRGDSPLHF.

The rearrangement uses TRBV11-1 and TRBJ1-1; D possibly corresponds to TRBD1 (5 bases). V was pared by 1 base and J by 3 bases, with 9 bases between. The CDR3 totals 14 residues. Germline V CDR1 and CDR2: SGHAT, FQDESV (reference sequence). CDR3 amino acids: CASSLVVRDTEAFF. The CDR3 bases are TGTGCCAGCAGCTTAGTCGTCAGGGACACTGAAGCTTTCTTT.

The rearrangement links TRBV7-9 to TRBJ1-2, with D possibly TRBD1 on 6 matching bases. The germline V gene encodes CDR1 SEHNR and CDR2 FQNEAQ (reference sequence). The CDR3 extends over 14 amino acids. V lost 4 bases, J lost 0 bases, and 9 bases lay in between. CDR3 amino acids: CASSSRTANYGYTF. Written as DNA, the CDR3 is TGTGCCAGCAGCTCCCGGACAGCTAACTATGGCTACACCTTC.

The chain links TRBV7-6 to TRBJ2-3; tentatively, D is TRBD2 (6 bases). The CDR3 sequence is 16 residues long. Trimming took 2 bases from V and 2 from J, leaving 14 bases between them. CDR1 is SGHVS, CDR2 FNYEAQ, per germline. For the CDR3, the DNA is TGTGCCAGCAGCTTATGGGGGGAAACGTTCACAGATACGCAGTATTTT. Protein sequence: CASSLWGETFTDTQYF.

The chain is built from TRBV29-1 and TRBJ2-1; TRBD2 aligns across 9 bases. V lost 2 bases and J lost 2; bases outside the gene matches: 4. CDR3 length: 15 residues. Per the germline V gene, CDR1 is SQVTM and CDR2 is ANQGSEA. The CDR3 sequence is CSVETERGAYNEQFF. The DNA for the CDR3 is TGCAGCGTTGAAACGGAGCGGGGGGCCTACAATGAGCAGTTCTTC.

In this sample, this clone turned up a few times. For the CDR3, the DNA is TGTGCCAGCAGTGTTCAGGGGGCAGATACCGGGGAGCTGTTTTTT. Translated: CASSVQGADTGELFF. The rearrangement joins TRBV6-4 to TRBJ2-2, with 8 bases that match TRBD1. The CDR3 covers 15 residues. Germline V lookup: CDR1 MRHNA, CDR2 SNTAGT. With 4 bases clipped from V and 5 bases from J, the junction kept 6 bases outside the gene matches.

This chain joins TRBV27 and TRBJ1-6; no definite D call. This CDR3 region has 15 residues. Trimming stripped 3 bases from V and 8 bases from J, with 14 bases between. CDR1 is MNHEY and CDR2 is SMNVEV in the germline V gene (reference sequence). CDR3 DNA: TGTGCCAGCAGTTTTCTCGGCAGGTTTGATTCACCCCTCCACTTT. Protein: CASSFLGRFDSPLHF.

The V call is TRBV27, the J call TRBJ2-3, with TRBD2 identical over 10 bases. The CDR3 is made up of 18 amino acids. Germline CDR1 reads MNHEY; CDR2 reads SMNVEV (reference sequence). The junction had 8 bases not matched to a gene; V was cut back by 0 bases and J by 2 bases. CDR3 nucleotides: TGTGCCAGCAGTTTATCCCCTAAACTAGCGGGGAACACAGATACGCAGTATTTT. Its protein product is CASSLSPKLAGNTDTQYF.

The rearrangement joins TRBV9 to TRBJ1-1, with D perhaps matching TRBD1 (6 bases). CDR3 length: 15 amino acids. Germline CDR1 and CDR2: SGDLS and YYNGEE. Trimming cost V 0 bases and J 3 bases, with 12 bases left between them. CDR3 amino acids: CASSVVGTLHTEAFF. The CDR3 nucleotides read TGTGCCAGCAGCGTAGTCGGGACATTACACACTGAAGCTTTCTTT.

CDR3 sequence reads: CASSHVLNSPLHF. In DNA, the CDR3 is TGTGCCAGCAGTCATGTTTTGAATTCACCCCTCCACTTT. V gene TRBV6-1 combines with J gene TRBJ1-6; D ambiguous. From germline, CDR1 is MNHNS and CDR2 SASEGT. V was shortened by 5 bases and J by 7 bases, with 9 bases between the two germline ends. The CDR3 has 13 residues.

In its sample, this clone was seen a few times. The gene calls are TRBV19 and TRBJ1-5, with D uncertain. This CDR3 is 14 amino acids long. Looked up from germline, CDR1 is LNHDA and CDR2 is SQIVND (reference sequence). Between the trimmed V and J ends, which lost 3 bases and 0 bases, there was a span of 6 bases. The CDR3 protein is CASSIRDSNQPQHF. In DNA, the CDR3 is TGTGCCAGTAGTATTCGGGATAGCAATCAGCCCCAGCATTTT.

The V gene is TRBV19, the J gene TRBJ1-6; 8 bases are shared with TRBD1. The CDR3 has 16 amino acids. Per germline, CDR1 LNHDA and CDR2 SQIVND (reference sequence). Trimming cost V 3 bases and J 7 bases; bases outside gene matches: 8. In DNA, the CDR3 is TGTGCCAGTAGTATTGAACCAGGGGGCTGGAATTCACCCCTCCACTTT. It codes for CASSIEPGGWNSPLHF.

Only a few counts were recorded for this clone. V is TRBV6-1 and J is TRBJ2-7, with 11 bases matching TRBD1. The CDR3 is 16 residues long. Germline-derived CDR1 and CDR2 are MNHNS and SASEGT. V lost 0 bases and J lost 3; bases outside the gene matches: 4. The CDR3 nucleotides are TGTGCCAGCAGTGAAGCCCCTGGGACAGGGGGCTACGAGCAGTACTTC. Encoded protein: CASSEAPGTGGYEQYF.

V is TRBV12-5 and J is TRBJ2-6; TRBD1 agrees at 11 bases. This CDR3 region has 18 residues. The germline gives CDR1 LGHNT, CDR2 FRNRAP. The junction had 9 bases not matched to a gene; V was cut back by 4 bases and J by 4 bases. CDR3 sequence reads: CASGWPGQGVSGANVLTF. Written as DNA, the CDR3 is TGTGCTAGTGGTTGGCCGGGACAGGGGGTCTCCGGGGCCAACGTCCTGACTTTC.

The chain is built from TRBV9 and TRBJ1-3; D unresolved. CDR1 and CDR2 (germline): SGDLS, YYNGEE. The CDR3 spans 14 residues. Deletions cut 1 base from V and 0 bases from J, with 5 bases between. The CDR3 loop is CASSVSISGNTIYF. The DNA of the CDR3 is TGTGCCAGCAGCGTATCCATCTCTGGAAACACCATATATTTT.